Each of the 32 T cell receptor beta chains below was sequenced from the same sample in a study of tumor and adjacent non-tumor tissue in lung cancer. TCRbeta libraries were built with three rounds of nested PCR, modified from ARM-PCR. TCRdb used MiXCR to reprocess the multiplex PCR reads, holding one entry per CDR3 protein. The repertoire includes about 110,000 distinct CDR3 sequences, 60% to 80% of them detected once, and approximately 35% sits in the top ten. This sample's RNA came from whole unsorted tissue. The sample was lung tumor tissue. The source is a woman aged 55-70 years with non-small cell lung cancer.

The rearrangement joins TRBV20-1 to TRBJ1-1; 7 bases agree with TRBD1. Unmatched junction bases numbered 10, after V lost 7 bases and J lost 5 bases. The germline V gene encodes CDR1 DFQATT and CDR2 SNEGSKA (reference sequence). The CDR3 is 13 amino acids. The CDR3 nucleotides read TGCAGTGTTAAAACAGGGGTCGAGACTGAAGCTTTCTTT. Protein product: CSVKTGVETEAFF.

Remarks on this clonotype: Because the CDR3 is missing its conserved closing phenylalanine or tryptophan, this is likely a read error. The chain recombines TRBV11-2 with TRBJ1-2; a weak D match, TRBD1 (5 bases). The CDR3 is 16 residues long. Between the trimmed V and J ends, which lost 5 bases and 4 bases, there was a span of 20 bases. The germline V gene has CDR1 SGHAT and CDR2 FQNNGV. For the CDR3, the DNA is TGTGCCAGCAGCCCATATGCGACCCAGGGCGGCTATGGCTACACCCTC. Protein sequence: CASSPYATQGGYGYTL.

The rearrangement uses TRBV29-1 and TRBJ2-7, with D perhaps matching TRBD2 (6 bases). This CDR3 has 14 residues. CDR1 is SQVTM and CDR2 is ANQGSEA in the germline V gene. V was pared by 5 bases and J by 8 bases, with 22 bases between. The CDR3 DNA reads as TGCAGCGTTCTCCGGGACTTCCTCTCCTATAAGCAGTACTTC. It specifies CSVLRDFLSYKQYF.

Of note for this clonotype: Germline is not matched at one junction end, which may reflect a read error. The chain combines TRBV6-1 with TRBJ1-1, with a possible D match to TRBD1 (5 bases). From germline, CDR1 is MNHNS and CDR2 SASEGT. This CDR3 has 16 residues. The CDR3 region has the DNA TGTGCCAGCCTGTCAGGCGGGGGAAAGATGAACACTAAAGCTTTCTTT. It specifies CASLSGGGKMNTKAFF.

This clonotype was seen a handful of times. Given a much more abundant clone one base away, this may be a read error. The chain links TRBV6-1 to TRBJ2-1; D gene unclear. V was pared by 8 bases and J by 7 bases, with 6 bases between. Germline V lookup: CDR1 MNHNS, CDR2 SASEGT. This CDR3 contains 10 residues. The CDR3 sequence is CASVGNEQFF. In nucleotides, the CDR3 is TGTGCCAGCGTAGGAAATGAGCAGTTCTTC.

V is TRBV2 and J is TRBJ1-5; 9 nucleotides match TRBD1. CDR1 is SNHLY and CDR2 is FYNNEI in the germline V gene. V shed 11 bases and J 1 base; nucleotides not matched to a gene: 6. The CDR3 is 14 amino acids. For the CDR3, the DNA is TGTGCCTGTACCGGGACAGGGAGCAATCAGCCCCAGCATTTT. It yields the protein CACTGTGSNQPQHF.

As to this clonotype: No DNA is shown, since the ends of the CDR3 on it are uncertain; the CDR3 is the one TCRdb lists. The chain carries TRBV20-1 and TRBJ2-1. Germline V gene sequence: CDR1 DFQATT, CDR2 SNEGSKA (reference sequence). The CDR3 is 15 residues long, ends included. CDR3 sequence: CSAEVAGGTYNEHFF.

On this clonotype: At one end the junction does not follow the germline gene, possibly because of a read error. V is TRBV12-3 or TRBV12-4 and J is TRBJ2-1; D not resolved. TRBJ2-7 matches the DNA end more closely, so the J call is doubtful. This CDR3 contains 14 residues. As DNA, the CDR3 is TGTGCCAGAAGTTTAGAATTTGGGTACAATGAGCAGTACTTC. Its protein product is CARSLEFGYNEQYF.

Of note for this clonotype: One end of the junction is discordant with germline, which a read error may explain. The genes are TRBV6-5 and TRBJ1-3; TRBD1 might be the D (5 bases). This CDR3 spans 16 amino acids. Germline V CDR1 and CDR2: MNHEY, SVGAGI. The CDR3 loop is CTSSYSTRDPGNTIYF. For the CDR3, the DNA is TGCACCAGCAGTTACTCGACCAGGGACCCTGGAAACACCATATATTTT.

As regards this clonotype: Given a much more abundant clone one base away, this may be a read error. The V call is TRBV29-1, the J call TRBJ1-1, with D possibly TRBD1 on 6 matching bases. The germline V gene has CDR1 SQVTM and CDR2 ANQGSEA. The CDR3 consists of 11 residues. This CDR3 is CSGGGGTEASF. The CDR3 DNA sequence: TGCAGCGGTGGAGGGGGTACTGAAGCTTCCTTT.

About this clonotype itself: This could be a read error, since a much larger clone is one nucleotide away. This chain links TRBV6-2 or TRBV6-3 with TRBJ1-1; no clear D gene. Germline loops: CDR1 MNHEY, CDR2 SVGEGT. CDR3 size: 13 residues. CDR3 nucleotide sequence: TGTGACAGCACTCGAACCCCCGGTCATGAGGCTTTCTTT. Its protein product is CDSTRTPGHEAFF.

This clonotype appeared a few times. The gene calls are TRBV10-3 and TRBJ2-3; 9 bases map to TRBD2. The CDR3 loop spans 18 amino acids. Germline V gene sequence: CDR1 ENHRY, CDR2 SYGVKD. V lost 6 bases to trimming and J lost 3 bases; unmatched junction nucleotides: 16. The CDR3 DNA follows: TGTGCCATCAGGGGGACCCCGGGACTAGCAGGGGGAACAGATACGCAGTATTTT. Residues: CAIRGTPGLAGGTDTQYF.

This clonotype showed up just once. Its ends do not fully match the called genes, so a read error is possible. The chain has TRBV4-3 and TRBJ2-5, with a weak D call TRBD1 (6 bases). The germline gives CDR1 LGHNA, CDR2 YSLEER. The CDR3 consists of 15 residues. The CDR3 region is CASSQDTGQQEIQHF. CDR3 DNA sequence: TGCGCCAGCAGCCAAGATACCGGACAGCAAGAGATCCAGCACTTC.

This clonotype was observed many times. The V and J genes are TRBV6-1 and TRBJ1-5; unclear D gene. The germline V gene encodes CDR1 MNHNS and CDR2 SASEGT. This CDR3 is 17 amino acids long. The germline V and J ends were trimmed by 6 bases and 5 bases, with 23 bases remaining between them. The CDR3 region is CASSRARERTPHQPQHF. The CDR3 bases are TGTGCCAGCAGCCGGGCCCGGGAAAGAACCCCTCATCAGCCCCAGCATTTT.

On this clonotype: The junction differs from germline at one of its ends, possibly a read error. J is TRBJ2-1 and V is TRBV11-1; D is perhaps TRBD1 or TRBD2 (6 bases each). Per germline, CDR1 SGHAT and CDR2 FQDESV (reference sequence). The CDR3 extends over 12 amino acids. CDR3 residues: CAISPRGDEQFF. DNA of the CDR3: TGTGCCATCAGCCCAAGGGGGGATGAACAGTTCTTC.

This clonotype rates as medium-sized. J is TRBJ2-7 and V is TRBV11-2; D is ambiguous. The CDR3 length is 12 residues. Germline V gene data show CDR1 as SGHAT and CDR2 as FQNNGV. Trimming took 2 bases from V and 3 from J, leaving 5 bases between them. As DNA, the CDR3 is TGTGCCAGCAGCTTATCTGGCTACGAGCAGTACTTC. Protein sequence: CASSLSGYEQYF.

V usage is TRBV4-2 and J usage is TRBJ1-2, with TRBD1 as a possible D gene (5 bases). The CDR3 spans 13 residues. V was pared by 4 bases and J by 10 bases, with 16 bases between. Germline assignment: CDR1 LGHNA and CDR2 YNFKEQ. CDR3 sequence reads: CASSLGARADYTF. CDR3 sequence (DNA): TGTGCCAGCAGCCTTGGCGCCAGGGCCGACTACACCTTC.

As for this clonotype: This clone may be a read error of a much larger clone one base away. The CDR3 sequence: CASRQGLTVAEAFF. In nucleotides, the CDR3 is TGCGCCAGCAGACAAGGTTTAACGGTCGCTGAAGCTTTCTTT. The chain couples TRBV4-1 to TRBJ1-1, with D uncertain. The CDR3 covers 14 residues. CDR1 and CDR2 (germline): MGHRA, YSYEKL.

This clonotype was detected ten times or more. This chain uses TRBV4-1 with TRBJ1-6; D not certain. The CDR3 extends over 15 amino acids. Germline CDR1 is MGHRA and CDR2 is YSYEKL. The V end was cut by 2 bases, the J end by 6 bases, with 11 bases between. CDR3 protein: CASSQRAMANSPLHF. The DNA of the CDR3 is TGCGCCAGCAGCCAAAGGGCGATGGCTAATTCACCCCTCCACTTT.

This clonotype is a singleton in its sample. A much larger clone is a single base away; this may be a read error. The genes are TRBV4-1 and TRBJ1-4; 7 bases are a match to TRBD1. The CDR3 has 14 amino acids. Germline CDR1 and CDR2: MGHRA and YSYEKL. Here the CDR3 DNA reads TGCACCAGCAGCCAAGGTCAGGGGGGTGAAAAACTGTTTTTT. It codes for CTSSQGQGGEKLFF.

This clonotype was observed a few times. This rearrangement joins TRBV28 to TRBJ2-7; tentative D call: TRBD1 (6 bases). The CDR3 has 12 residues. Germline V lookup: CDR1 MDHEN, CDR2 SYDVKM. V was clipped by 4 bases and J by 11 bases, with 15 bases between them. Here the CDR3 DNA reads TGTGCCAGCAGTTACCCAGGGGCAGGAGAGTACTTC. Its translation: CASSYPGAGEYF.

The chain carries TRBV7-2 and TRBJ2-5; 8 bases map to TRBD1. The germline gives CDR1 SGHTA, CDR2 FQGNSA. The CDR3 has 14 amino acids. In DNA, the CDR3 is TGTGTCAACAGCTTATTAGGGACAGGAGAGACCCAGTACTTC. Amino acid sequence: CVNSLLGTGETQYF. Filled out from reference TRBV7-2 and TRBJ2-5, the complete variable domain reads GAGVSQSPSNKVTEKGKDVELRCDPISGHTALYWYRQSLGQGLEFLIYFQGNSAPDKSGLPSDRFSAERTGGSVSTLTIQRTQQEDSAVYLCVNSLLGTGETQYFGPGTRLLVL.

The chain uses TRBV11-1 and TRBJ1-2, with TRBD1 matching over 7 bases. This CDR3 has 15 residues. J was trimmed by 5 bases and V by 6 bases; bases with no gene match: 12. Looked up from germline, CDR1 is SGHAT and CDR2 is FQDESV (reference sequence). DNA for the CDR3: TGTGCCAGCAGTGACGGACAGGAGGCAGGGTATGGCTACACCTTC. Its protein product is CASSDGQEAGYGYTF. Filled out from reference TRBV11-1 and TRBJ1-2, the complete variable domain reads EAEVAQSPRYKITEKSQAVAFWCDPISGHATLYWYRQILGQGPELLVQFQDESVVDDSQLPKDRFSAERLKGVDSTLKIQPAELGDSAMYLCASSDGQEAGYGYTFGSGTRLTVV.

The rearrangement joins TRBV20-1 to TRBJ1-5; no clear D gene. There are 15 residues in the CDR3. The germline V gene has CDR1 DFQATT and CDR2 SNEGSKA (reference sequence). Between the trimmed V and J ends, which lost 0 bases and 11 bases, there was a span of 20 bases. Here the CDR3 reads CSARDIKTENQTQHF. CDR3 DNA sequence: TGCAGTGCTAGAGATATAAAGACGGAGAATCAAACCCAGCATTTT.

Regarding this clonotype: One base away lies a much larger clone, so this may be a sequencing read error. The CDR3 DNA follows: TGCAGACCCCAGACGAGGGGAGTCATGAACACTGAAGCTTTCTTT. Protein product: CRPQTRGVMNTEAFF. The chain combines TRBV20-1 with TRBJ1-1, with D maybe TRBD1 (5 bases). Germline V gene sequence: CDR1 DFQATT, CDR2 SNEGSKA (reference sequence). This CDR3 spans 15 amino acids.

A remark on this clonotype: One end of the junction does not line up with germline, which may come from a read error. The chain has TRBV11-3 and TRBJ2-1, with TRBD1 identical over 7 bases. Looked up from germline, CDR1 is SGHNT and CDR2 is YENEEA. The CDR3 covers 13 residues. The CDR3 DNA reads TGTGCCAGCAGTTTACTGGGGCAGGGGGATGCGTTATTC. It is translated as CASSLLGQGDALF.

With respect to this clonotype: One end of the junction varies from germline; a read error may be responsible. V is TRBV29-1 and J is TRBJ1-5; D is uncertain. Looked up from germline, CDR1 is SQVTM and CDR2 is ANQGSEA. The CDR3 totals 13 residues. The CDR3 nucleotides read TGCAGCGTTGAACAGGCATTCGATCAGCCCCGGCATTTT. Translating it yields CSVEQAFDQPRHF.

As concerns this clonotype: This may arise from a read error, as a much more abundant clone is one base away. The missing conserved phenylalanine or tryptophan at the end of this CDR3 makes a read error likely. V and J are TRBV20-1 and TRBJ1-2; TRBD1 aligns across 7 bases. J gave up 7 bases and V 5 bases, and 10 bases lay outside the gene matches. CDR3 length: 13 amino acids. Germline CDR1 reads DFQATT; CDR2 reads SNEGSKA (reference sequence). The CDR3: CSAELQGIGGYTS. The CDR3 DNA is TGCAGTGCTGAATTACAGGGGATAGGTGGCTACACCTCC.

This clonotype showed up just once. The V call is TRBV6-2 or TRBV6-3, the J call TRBJ1-5; TRBD1 might be the D (6 bases). The length of the CDR3 is 13 residues. Germline V lookup: CDR1 MNHEY, CDR2 SVGEGT. Trimming took off 7 bases at V and 4 bases at J, with 11 bases between the two ends. CDR3 loop: CASMGQRNQPQHF. CDR3 in DNA: TGTGCCAGCATGGGACAAAGGAATCAGCCCCAGCATTTT.

As concerns this clonotype: A read error may produce the germline difference seen at one junction end. The rearrangement links TRBV4-3 to TRBJ1-1; D uncertain. The CDR3 loop spans 14 amino acids. Germline loops: CDR1 LGHNA, CDR2 YSLEER. CDR3 region: CASGQEVEYIEAFF. The CDR3 DNA follows: TGCGCCAGCGGCCAAGAGGTCGAGTACATTGAAGCTTTCTTT.

In the case of this clonotype: A much larger clone sits a single nucleotide away, making a read error possible. J is TRBJ2-5 and V is TRBV12-3 or TRBV12-4; no definite D call. V lost 3 bases to trimming and J lost 5 bases, with 7 bases between them. The CDR3 length is 12 residues. DNA for the CDR3: TGTGCCAGCAGTTTCCACCGGGAGACCCAGTACTTC. It specifies CASSFHRETQYF.

This clonotype was detected a few times. A much larger clone lies one base from this, so it may be a read error. This rearrangement joins TRBV7-9 to TRBJ1-2; possible D gene TRBD1, 5 bases. CDR3 length equals 16 residues. Trimming pared 2 bases from V and 3 bases from J, leaving 16 bases between. CDR1 is SEHNR, CDR2 FQNEAQ, per germline (reference sequence). The chain's CDR3 is CASSLIRGARDYGYTF. The DNA of the CDR3 is TGTGCCAGCAGCTTAATAAGAGGGGCGCGGGACTATGGCTACACCTTC.